The next 30 T cell receptor beta chains were all read from a single sample in a study of cytomegalovirus exposure and HLA in healthy donors. The PCR made use of 60 Vbeta and 13 Jbeta primers. The data were produced by immunoSEQ multiplex PCR, yet TCRdb's version contains in-frame clones alone and is incomplete. The sample has roughly 90,000 clones; approximately 84% are singletons. Source material: PBMCs. Receptors originate from a man between 18 and 35 years old in good health and CMV-seronegative.

CDR3 sequence reads: CASSVDRGRAEAFF. For the CDR3, the DNA is TGTGCCAGCAGCGTAGACAGGGGTCGGGCTGAAGCTTTCTTT. The J gene is TRBJ1-1, the V gene TRBV7-3, with TRBD1 matching 8 bases. Germline-derived CDR1 and CDR2 are SGHTA and FQGTGA. The CDR3 spans 14 residues. The junction had 8 bases not matched to a gene; V was cut back by 5 bases and J by 6 bases.

This clone was detected once. The rearrangement joins TRBV29-1 to TRBJ2-1; 11 bases align to TRBD2. V was pared by 7 bases and J by 6 bases, with 5 bases of the junction left unmatched. This CDR3 spans 13 amino acids. Germline lookup yields CDR1 SQVTM and CDR2 ANQGSEA. Here the CDR3 DNA reads TGCAGCGGTAGCGGGAGGGTTACCAATGAGCAGTTCTTC. Its protein product is CSGSGRVTNEQFF.

The chain is built from TRBV6-5 and TRBJ1-1; D is possibly TRBD1 (5 bases). Germline V gene data show CDR1 as MNHEY and CDR2 as SVGAGI. CDR3 length: 14 residues. V was shortened by 6 bases and J by 5 bases, with 16 bases between the two germline ends. The CDR3 reads CASRPEGAWTEAFF. The CDR3 DNA reads as TGTGCCAGCAGACCTGAAGGGGCTTGGACTGAAGCTTTCTTT.

The chain links TRBV12-5 to TRBJ1-1; D remains ambiguous. This CDR3 is 12 amino acids long. Germline CDR1 reads LGHNT; CDR2 reads FRNRAP. Trimming stripped 1 base from V and 6 bases from J, with 6 bases between. The CDR3 coding sequence is TGTGCTAGTGGTTTGGGGCCTGCTGAAGCTTTCTTT. It specifies CASGLGPAEAFF.

The chain employs TRBV13 and TRBJ2-1, with 11 bases identical to TRBD2. Losses at the gene ends were 7 bases for V and 7 bases for J; bases not matched to a gene: 3. CDR1 PRHDT and CDR2 FYEKMQ come from the germline V gene (reference sequence). This CDR3 has 13 residues. CDR3 nucleotide sequence: TGTGCCAGCACACTAGCGGGAGTTAATGAGCAGTTCTTC. This sequence encodes CASTLAGVNEQFF.

The chain is built from TRBV19 and TRBJ1-1; tentatively, D is TRBD1 (6 bases). The CDR3 consists of 14 residues. Germline values: CDR1 LNHDA, CDR2 SQIVND (reference sequence). V was cut by 11 bases and J by 5 bases, with 21 bases left in between. The CDR3 DNA is TGTGCCTGCGGGGAGGGGGTGAAGAGGACTGAAGCTTTCTTT. It translates to CACGEGVKRTEAFF.

The chain joins TRBV7-8 to TRBJ1-5, with D possibly being TRBD1 (6 bases). Between the trimmed V and J ends, which lost 5 bases and 0 bases, there was a span of 17 bases. The CDR3 contains 17 residues. Looked up from germline, CDR1 is SGHVS and CDR2 is FQNEAQ. CDR3 amino acids: CASSPRRTDDSNQPQHF. The CDR3 DNA reads TGTGCCAGCAGCCCACGTAGGACAGACGATAGCAATCAGCCCCAGCATTTT.

The rearrangement links TRBV19 to TRBJ2-1, with a weak D call TRBD1 (6 bases). CDR1 and CDR2 (germline): LNHDA, SQIVND (reference sequence). This CDR3 is 18 amino acids long. V dropped 5 bases and J dropped 4 bases, with 24 bases sitting between them. The CDR3 region is CASSLLRVSGTTYNEQFF. As DNA, the CDR3 is TGTGCCAGTAGTCTACTAAGGGTATCCGGGACAACTTACAATGAGCAGTTCTTC. Together with reference TRBV19 and TRBJ2-1, the CDR3 gives the full variable domain: DGGITQSPKYLFRKEGQNVTLSCEQNLNHDAMYWYRQDPGQGLRLIYYSQIVNDFQKGDIAEGYSVSREKKESFPLTVTSAQKNPTAFYLCASSLLRVSGTTYNEQFFGPGTRLTVL.

This clone was counted only a few times. The V and J genes are TRBV30 and TRBJ2-5; 8 nucleotides agree with TRBD2. Germline V gene sequence: CDR1 GTSNPN, CDR2 SVGIG (reference sequence). The CDR3 sequence is 14 residues long. The trim removed 4 bases at V and 4 bases at J, leaving 8 bases unmatched. CDR3 in amino acids: CAWNRGGASETQYF. CDR3 DNA sequence: TGTGCCTGGAACCGGGGGGGGGCGTCAGAGACCCAGTACTTC.

About this clone: Its ends do not fully match the called genes, so a read error is possible. The chain joins TRBV9 to TRBJ2-7; TRBD2 aligns across 13 bases. This CDR3 contains 15 residues. CDR1 and CDR2 from the germline V gene are SGDLS and YYNGEE. CDR3 DNA: TGTGCCAGCAGCGGGGGGACTAGCGGGACCTACGGGCAGTACTTC. Protein: CASSGGTSGTYGQYF. Supplemented by reference TRBV9 and TRBJ2-7, the full variable domain reads DSGVTQTPKHLITATGQRVTLRCSPRSGDLSVYWYQQSLDQGLQFLIQYYNGEERAKGNILERFSAQQFPDLHSELNLSSLELGDSALYFCASSGGTSGTYGQYFGPGTRLTVT.

This sequence joins TRBV27 and TRBJ2-7, with a possible D match to TRBD1 (5 bases). CDR1 is MNHEY and CDR2 is SMNVEV in the germline V gene (reference sequence). The germline V and J ends were trimmed by 0 bases and 2 bases, with 11 bases remaining between them. The CDR3 runs to 15 residues. This CDR3 is CASSLSAGKAYEQYF. CDR3 sequence (DNA): TGTGCCAGCAGTTTATCGGCAGGGAAAGCCTACGAGCAGTACTTC.

This clone was detected only once. The chain combines TRBV5-1 with TRBJ2-1, with D perhaps TRBD2 (6 bases). CDR1 is SGHRS, CDR2 YFSETQ, per germline. Trimming removed 4 bases at V and 4 bases at J, with 12 bases between. The CDR3 is 14 residues long. CDR3 nucleotides: TGCGCCAGCAGCGAGATAGCGGCGTACAATGAGCAGTTCTTC. This sequence encodes CASSEIAAYNEQFF.

This chain joins TRBV6-1 and TRBJ2-1; 13 bases map to TRBD2. The CDR3 spans 13 residues. Looked up from germline, CDR1 is MNHNS and CDR2 is SASEGT. DNA of the CDR3: TGTGCACTAGCGGGAGGGCCCTACAATGAGCAGTTCTTC. Translation gives CALAGGPYNEQFF.

The chain has TRBV5-6 and TRBJ2-1; 9 bases are a match to TRBD1. V dropped 3 bases and J dropped 7; count of bases not matched to a gene: 5. CDR1 is SGHDT and CDR2 is YYEEEE in the germline V gene. The length of the CDR3 is 14 residues. The CDR3 DNA reads TGTGCCAGCAGCTGGGGGACAGGGCGTAATGAGCAGTTCTTC. Encoded protein: CASSWGTGRNEQFF.

The chain is built from TRBV2 and TRBJ1-1, with 10 positions matching TRBD1. The CDR3 consists of 19 residues. The germline V gene has CDR1 SNHLY and CDR2 FYNNEI. J was trimmed by 1 base and V by 4 bases; bases with no gene match: 15. This CDR3 reads CASSGIDRGRNLWNTEAFF. Here the CDR3 DNA reads TGTGCCAGCAGTGGGATTGACAGGGGGCGCAACCTATGGAACACTGAAGCTTTCTTT. Variable domain in full (rest from reference TRBV2 and TRBJ1-1): EPEVTQTPSHQVTQMGQEVILRCVPISNHLYFYWYRQILGQKVEFLVSFYNNEISEKSEIFDDQFSVERPDGSNFTLKIRSTKLEDSAMYFCASSGIDRGRNLWNTEAFFGQGTRLTVV.

V and J are TRBV5-1 and TRBJ2-3; no clear D gene. CDR3 length equals 11 residues. The germline gives CDR1 SGHRS, CDR2 YFSETQ. Trimming removed 3 bases at V and 8 bases at J, with 7 bases between. As DNA, the CDR3 is TGCGCCAGCAGCTCGTCCGGTACGCAGTATTTT. This sequence encodes CASSSSGTQYF.

The chain combines TRBV6-5 with TRBJ2-7; TRBD1 matches at 11 bases. The V gene's germline CDR1 is MNHEY and CDR2 SVGAGI. This CDR3 comprises 15 residues. The ends lost 5 bases at V and 3 bases at J; junction bases unmatched: 6. The CDR3 region has the DNA TGTGCCAGCAGTCAACCCGGGACAGGGGGCTACGAGCAGTACTTC. This encodes CASSQPGTGGYEQYF.

The genes are TRBV28 and TRBJ2-1; 10 nucleotides align to TRBD2. The germline V gene has CDR1 MDHEN and CDR2 SYDVKM. V lost 6 bases to trimming and J lost 3 bases; unmatched junction nucleotides: 5. The CDR3 covers 15 residues. The CDR3 sequence: CASRPASGSYNEQFF. The CDR3 DNA sequence: TGTGCCAGCAGACCCGCTAGCGGGAGCTACAATGAGCAGTTCTTC.

The chain is built from TRBV2 and TRBJ2-5, with 9 bases aligning to TRBD1. V shed 6 bases and J 0 bases; nucleotides not matched to a gene: 5. The length of the CDR3 is 15 residues. Germline V gives CDR1 SNHLY, CDR2 FYNNEI. CDR3: CASSRQGVNQETQYF. The CDR3 DNA sequence: TGTGCCAGCAGCCGACAGGGGGTGAACCAAGAGACCCAGTACTTC. Using reference TRBV2 and TRBJ2-5 for the parts outside the CDR3, the full variable domain is EPEVTQTPSHQVTQMGQEVILRCVPISNHLYFYWYRQILGQKVEFLVSFYNNEISEKSEIFDDQFSVERPDGSNFTLKIRSTKLEDSAMYFCASSRQGVNQETQYFGPGTRLLVL.

The rearrangement uses TRBV5-1 and TRBJ2-3; 9 bases agree with TRBD1. The J segment lost 4 bases and the V segment lost 0 bases, leaving 3 bases of the junction unmatched. CDR3 size: 15 residues. Germline V CDR1 and CDR2: SGHRS, YFSETQ. The CDR3 DNA reads as TGCGCCAGCAGCTTGGGGGACAGGGTTGCAGATACGCAGTATTTT. It is translated as CASSLGDRVADTQYF.

This clone was observed once. V usage is TRBV19 and J usage is TRBJ1-2; the D gene is possibly TRBD1 (5 bases). In germline, CDR1 is LNHDA, CDR2 SQIVND (reference sequence). Between the trimmed V and J ends, which lost 6 bases and 4 bases, there was a span of 9 bases. This CDR3 region has 12 residues. The CDR3 loop reads CASRQAVYGYTF. The DNA for the CDR3 is TGTGCCAGTAGACAGGCGGTCTATGGCTACACCTTC. The whole variable domain, filled in from reference TRBV19 and TRBJ1-2, reads DGGITQSPKYLFRKEGQNVTLSCEQNLNHDAMYWYRQDPGQGLRLIYYSQIVNDFQKGDIAEGYSVSREKKESFPLTVTSAQKNPTAFYLCASRQAVYGYTFGSGTRLTVV.

The chain has TRBV29-1 and TRBJ1-2, with 7 positions matching TRBD1. The CDR3 has 12 amino acids. The V gene end was trimmed by 7 bases and the J gene end by 2 bases; junction bases not matched to a gene: 4. Per the germline V gene, CDR1 is SQVTM and CDR2 is ANQGSEA. The DNA of the CDR3 is TGCAGCGCGGAGACAGGGAACTATGGCTACACCTTC. Its protein product is CSAETGNYGYTF.

The V gene is TRBV19, the J gene TRBJ1-1; the D is unclear. This CDR3 has 13 amino acids. Trimming shortened V by 1 base and J by 5 bases, and 8 bases separated the two germline ends. Germline V gene lookup returns CDR1 LNHDA and CDR2 SQIVND (reference sequence). The CDR3 DNA follows: TGTGCCAGTAGTATAGGGTACGGGACTGAAGCTTTCTTT. Translated, it gives CASSIGYGTEAFF.

The J gene is TRBJ1-1, the V gene TRBV2; D not certain. V lost 5 bases, J lost 0 bases, and 10 bases lay in between. CDR3 length equals 14 residues. Per germline, CDR1 SNHLY and CDR2 FYNNEI. The CDR3 here is CASSNLKLNTEAFF. For the CDR3, the DNA is TGTGCCAGCAGTAACCTAAAATTGAACACTGAAGCTTTCTTT.

The chain couples TRBV6-6 to TRBJ2-2, with D unclear. Trimming cost V 9 bases and J 1 base, with 6 bases left between them. Germline V lookup: CDR1 MNHNY, CDR2 SVGAGI (reference sequence). The CDR3 totals 12 residues. As DNA, the CDR3 is TGTGCCAGTTCGGTGAACACCGGGGAGCTGTTTTTT. Protein sequence: CASSVNTGELFF.

This clone has a single count. Here the CDR3 reads CASRSGGRAQETQYF. The CDR3 nucleotides are TGTGCCAGTAGGTCCGGCGGGAGAGCCCAAGAGACCCAGTACTTC. The chain links TRBV19 to TRBJ2-5; 7 nucleotides agree with TRBD2. This CDR3 comprises 15 residues. The V gene's germline CDR1 is LNHDA and CDR2 SQIVND (reference sequence). J was trimmed by 1 base and V by 6 bases; bases with no gene match: 8.

This clone was seen only a few times. The chain couples TRBV6-1 to TRBJ1-5, with a tentative D call TRBD1 (6 bases). The CDR3 consists of 15 residues. CDR1 and CDR2 (germline): MNHNS, SASEGT. V shed 0 bases and J shed 0 bases, with 6 bases lying between them. CDR3 in amino acids: CASSEARGSNQPQHF. The CDR3 coding sequence is TGTGCCAGCAGTGAAGCCAGGGGTAGCAATCAGCCCCAGCATTTT.

The rearrangement links TRBV6-5 to TRBJ2-1; D unclear. Germline-derived CDR1 and CDR2 are MNHEY and SVGAGI. CDR3 length: 15 amino acids. Deletions cut 6 bases from V and 1 base from J, with 13 bases between. CDR3 DNA: TGTGCCAGCAGGGATCTCGCGGCATCCTACAATGAGCAGTTCTTC. Its translation is CASRDLAASYNEQFF.

There are a few counts of this clone. The V call is TRBV10-1, the J call TRBJ2-7; 8 nucleotides agree with TRBD1. The CDR3 is 17 amino acids. CDR1 is WNHNN and CDR2 is SYGVQD in the germline V gene (reference sequence). V was clipped by 1 base and J by 7 bases; unmatched bases: 15. The CDR3 bases are TGCGCCAGCAGTGAGTTTCCATCCCGGACAGGGTCACGGGAGCAGTACTTC. Amino acid sequence: CASSEFPSRTGSREQYF.

This chain links TRBV7-9 with TRBJ2-7, with 7 bases matching TRBD2. V gave up 6 bases and J gave up 2 bases; unmatched junction bases: 22. Germline V gene sequence: CDR1 SEHNR, CDR2 FQNEAQ (reference sequence). CDR3 length: 19 amino acids. The CDR3 coding sequence is TGTGCCAGCAGTCTAATGGCTAGCGGCCCGAGCCGCGCCCCCTACGAGCAGTACTTC. Translating it yields CASSLMASGPSRAPYEQYF.